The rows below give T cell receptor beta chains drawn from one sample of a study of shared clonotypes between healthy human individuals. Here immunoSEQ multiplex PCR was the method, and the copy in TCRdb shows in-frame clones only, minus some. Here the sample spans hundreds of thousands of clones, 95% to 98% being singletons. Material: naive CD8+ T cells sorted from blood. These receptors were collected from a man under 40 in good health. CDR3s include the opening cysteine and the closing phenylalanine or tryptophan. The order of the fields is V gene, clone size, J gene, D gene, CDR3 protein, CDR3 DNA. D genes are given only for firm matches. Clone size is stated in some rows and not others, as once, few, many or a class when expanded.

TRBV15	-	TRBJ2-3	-	CATSGLIRGTDTQYF	TGTGCCACCAGTGGACTGATCCGGGGGACAGATACGCAGTATTTT
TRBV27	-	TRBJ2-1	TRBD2	CASSVLADTTNEQFF	TGTGCCAGCAGTGTACTAGCGGATACTACTAATGAGCAGTTCTTC
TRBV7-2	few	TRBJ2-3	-	CASTPEWADTQYF	TGTGCCAGCACCCCAGAGTGGGCAGATACGCAGTATTTT
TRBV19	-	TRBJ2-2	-	CASSYRGGIGELFF	TGTGCCAGTAGTTACAGGGGAGGGATCGGGGAGCTGTTTTTT
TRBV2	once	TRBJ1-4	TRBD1	CASSPGTANEKLFF	TGTGCCAGCAGTCCCGGGACAGCTAATGAAAAACTGTTTTTT
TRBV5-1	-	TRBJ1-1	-	CASSLDLGGFSTEAFF	TGCGCCAGCAGCTTGGATCTCGGGGGGTTTAGCACTGAAGCTTTCTTT
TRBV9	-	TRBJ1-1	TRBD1	CASSAGQGSTEAFF	TGTGCCAGCAGCGCCGGACAGGGGAGCACTGAAGCTTTCTTT
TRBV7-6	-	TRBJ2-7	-	CASSSALTLGNEQYF	TGTGCCAGCAGCTCTGCCCTCACCCTCGGGAACGAGCAGTACTTC
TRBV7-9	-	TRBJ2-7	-	CASSPRVGAGYEQYF	TGTGCCAGCAGCCCCCGGGTTGGGGCGGGGTACGAGCAGTACTTC
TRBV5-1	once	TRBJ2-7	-	CASSFIGSGYEQYF	TGCGCCAGCAGCTTTATAGGTAGCGGCTACGAGCAGTACTTC
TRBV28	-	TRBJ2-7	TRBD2	CASSLWSSGTYEQYF	TGTGCCAGCAGTTTATGGTCTAGCGGGACTTACGAGCAGTACTTC
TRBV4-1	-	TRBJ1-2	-	CASSQVGGANYGYTF	TGCGCCAGCAGCCAAGTTGGGGGGGCCAACTATGGCTACACCTTC
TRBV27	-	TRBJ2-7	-	CASRRTGNPAYEQYF	TGTGCCAGCAGGCGTACCGGGAACCCCGCCTACGAGCAGTACTTC
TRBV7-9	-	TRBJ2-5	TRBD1	CASSHGDRVKTQYF	TGTGCCAGCAGCCACGGGGACAGGGTGAAGACCCAGTACTTC